The 12 T cell receptor beta chains reported below all come from one sample, sequenced in a study of cytomegalovirus exposure and HLA in healthy donors. Researchers ran the PCR with 60 Vbeta and 13 Jbeta primers. Produced via immunoSEQ multiplex PCR; TCRdb's table is partial and in-frame only. The table includes a few hundred thousand clones, about 82% detected once. The sample was PBMCs. The receptor source for this set is a man younger than 45 in good health and CMV-seronegative.

The rearrangement joins TRBV6-6 to TRBJ2-3; 12 bases line up with TRBD2. V lost 6 bases, J lost 0 bases, and 4 bases stayed unmatched. There are 16 residues in the CDR3. Per germline, CDR1 MNHNY and CDR2 SVGAGI (reference sequence). DNA of the CDR3: TGTGCCAGCAGCCTTGGACTAGCGGGAAGCACAGATACGCAGTATTTT. The encoded protein is CASSLGLAGSTDTQYF.

Only a few counts were recorded for this clone. The genes are TRBV6-1 and TRBJ1-2, with TRBD1 matching 9 bases. Per germline, CDR1 MNHNS and CDR2 SASEGT. This CDR3 region has 16 residues. With 4 bases clipped from V and 7 bases from J, the junction kept 13 bases outside the gene matches. CDR3 region: CASSATLTGGVPGYTF. The CDR3 DNA reads as TGTGCCAGCAGTGCAACACTAACAGGGGGCGTACCTGGCTACACCTTC.

V and J are TRBV28 and TRBJ2-7; no clear D gene. CDR1 and CDR2 from the germline V gene are MDHEN and SYDVKM. The CDR3 spans 14 residues. Trimming removed 10 bases at V and 0 bases at J, with 16 bases between. Written as DNA, the CDR3 is TGTGCCACCCGAGGTCGGTTCAGCTCCTACGAGCAGTACTTC. Protein product: CATRGRFSSYEQYF. Full variable domain (outside the CDR3, taken from reference TRBV28 and TRBJ2-7): DVKVTQSSRYLVKRTGEKVFLECVQDMDHENMFWYRQDPGLGLRLIYFSYDVKMKEKGDIPEGYSVSREKKERFSLILESASTNQTSMYLCATRGRFSSYEQYFGPGTRLTVT.

J is TRBJ2-1 and V is TRBV5-4, with D possibly TRBD2 on 5 matching bases. V was clipped by 4 bases and J by 6 bases, with 11 bases between them. Germline values: CDR1 SGHNT, CDR2 YYREEE (reference sequence). The CDR3 loop spans 13 amino acids. The CDR3 spells CASSVISGNEQFF. The CDR3 region has the DNA TGTGCCAGCAGCGTAATAAGCGGCAATGAGCAGTTCTTC.

This clone was seen more than once but under ten times. The gene calls are TRBV18 and TRBJ1-2, with TRBD1 matching 7 bases. CDR3 size: 16 residues. Trimming cost V 3 bases and J 5 bases; bases outside gene matches: 12. Germline assignment: CDR1 KGHSH and CDR2 LQKENI. The CDR3 sequence is CASSPATTGRGYGYTF. For the CDR3, the DNA is TGTGCCAGCTCACCGGCCACGACAGGGAGAGGATATGGCTACACCTTC.

This clone was seen once. The chain couples TRBV29-1 to TRBJ1-3, with D hard to call. V gave up 4 bases and J gave up 5 bases, with 9 bases separating them. CDR3 size: 12 residues. The germline CDR1 and CDR2 sequences are SQVTM and ANQGSEA. The CDR3 DNA is TGCAGCGTTGTCACTCTCAGAAACACCATATATTTT. This gives the protein CSVVTLRNTIYF.

The chain uses TRBV4-2 and TRBJ2-3, with 9 bases matching TRBD2. V lost 0 bases, J lost 1 base, and 2 bases stayed unmatched. The CDR3 covers 16 residues. CDR1 LGHNA and CDR2 YNFKEQ come from the germline V gene. In DNA form, the CDR3 reads TGTGCCAGCAGCCAAGATTTAGCGGGGGGCACAGATACGCAGTATTTT. This sequence encodes CASSQDLAGGTDTQYF.

This chain uses TRBV2 with TRBJ1-2; the D gene is possibly TRBD1 (6 bases). CDR1 SNHLY and CDR2 FYNNEI come from the germline V gene. Trimming stripped 5 bases from V and 5 bases from J, with 18 bases between. This CDR3 is built from 15 residues. Here the CDR3 DNA reads TGTGCCAGCAGTTTCACAGGGCGTGGAATATATGGCTACACCTTC. Its protein is CASSFTGRGIYGYTF.

This sequence joins TRBV27 and TRBJ1-2; 8 positions agree with TRBD1. CDR1 and CDR2 (germline): MNHEY, SMNVEV (reference sequence). After removal of 8 bases from V and 2 bases from J, the junction contained 10 bases not matched to a gene. The CDR3 length is 15 residues. The CDR3 coding sequence is TGTGCCAGCTCTAAAAAGGACAGGGTAAACTATGGCTACACCTTC. Encoded protein: CASSKKDRVNYGYTF.

The gene calls are TRBV5-1 and TRBJ2-7; 10 bases align to TRBD1. CDR1 is SGHRS, CDR2 YFSETQ, per germline. With V trimmed by 4 bases and J by 6 bases, 4 bases remained unmatched. The CDR3 is made up of 13 amino acids. The CDR3 spells CASSRDRGPEQYF. As DNA, the CDR3 is TGCGCCAGCAGCCGTGACAGGGGGCCCGAGCAGTACTTC.

The DNA for the CDR3 is TGTGCCAGCAGCAGGCTCCGACAGGGAGATACGCAGTATTTT. This gives the protein CASSRLRQGDTQYF. This chain connects TRBV5-8 to TRBJ2-3, with 7 positions matching TRBD1. The germline V gene has CDR1 SGHTS and CDR2 YDEGEE. The CDR3 loop spans 14 amino acids. Unmatched junction bases numbered 7, after V lost 4 bases and J lost 5 bases.

The chain has TRBV27 and TRBJ1-2, with D perhaps matching TRBD1 (5 bases). Trimming shortened V by 3 bases and J by 4 bases, and 15 bases separated the two germline ends. This CDR3 is 15 amino acids long. CDR1 is MNHEY, CDR2 SMNVEV, per germline (reference sequence). CDR3 nucleotide sequence: TGTGCCAGCAGTTTTCAGGGTCCAGGCTTCTATGGCTACACCTTC. Amino acids: CASSFQGPGFYGYTF.